This is a list of T cell receptor beta chains from one sample in a study of cytotoxic CD8 clonotypes in ibrutinib-treated CLL. Some clones are missing from TCRdb's copy, which holds only in-frame ones; the method was immunoSEQ multiplex PCR. This sample has around 160,000 clones, with over 65% found just once. The material sequenced was PBMCs, taken after 12 months of ibrutinib treatment. Every receptor here comes from a human donor with chronic lymphocytic leukemia. Both conserved end residues are part of each CDR3. Each record gives: D gene, V gene, CDR3 protein. A D gene is named only where the DNA matches it firmly.

-	TRBV7-9	CASRPALLNSGANVLTF
-	TRBV5-4	CASSRDMSSYNEQFF
TRBD1	TRBV13	CASSLVLDRGYGYTF
-	TRBV7-2	CASSLDPWGSGGSYNEQFF
-	TRBV18	CASSPPGVSGNTIYF
-	TRBV10-3	CAISGNDYGYTF
-	TRBV6-5	CASSPGTAPLNEQFF
TRBD2	TRBV11-3	CASSPAGATQETQYF
TRBD2	TRBV5-6	CASSSSGTSSYEQYF
TRBD1	TRBV7-6	CASSLRQGRFGGELFF
TRBD2	TRBV5-1	CASSPPARGGVLSYNEQFF
TRBD1	TRBV6-1	CASSVPGQGLRYF
-	TRBV7-2	CASSLAFGKTQYF
-	TRBV2	CASSSQGIETQYF
-	TRBV28	CASSYQGLYGYTF
-	TRBV6-4	CASSDGGTRKFF
-	TRBV5-1	CASAVGGSYEQYF
-	TRBV29-1	CSVGGTGIGGYTF
-	TRBV5-1	CASSREGGGGTEAFF
-	TRBV21-1	CASSNRGPETQYF